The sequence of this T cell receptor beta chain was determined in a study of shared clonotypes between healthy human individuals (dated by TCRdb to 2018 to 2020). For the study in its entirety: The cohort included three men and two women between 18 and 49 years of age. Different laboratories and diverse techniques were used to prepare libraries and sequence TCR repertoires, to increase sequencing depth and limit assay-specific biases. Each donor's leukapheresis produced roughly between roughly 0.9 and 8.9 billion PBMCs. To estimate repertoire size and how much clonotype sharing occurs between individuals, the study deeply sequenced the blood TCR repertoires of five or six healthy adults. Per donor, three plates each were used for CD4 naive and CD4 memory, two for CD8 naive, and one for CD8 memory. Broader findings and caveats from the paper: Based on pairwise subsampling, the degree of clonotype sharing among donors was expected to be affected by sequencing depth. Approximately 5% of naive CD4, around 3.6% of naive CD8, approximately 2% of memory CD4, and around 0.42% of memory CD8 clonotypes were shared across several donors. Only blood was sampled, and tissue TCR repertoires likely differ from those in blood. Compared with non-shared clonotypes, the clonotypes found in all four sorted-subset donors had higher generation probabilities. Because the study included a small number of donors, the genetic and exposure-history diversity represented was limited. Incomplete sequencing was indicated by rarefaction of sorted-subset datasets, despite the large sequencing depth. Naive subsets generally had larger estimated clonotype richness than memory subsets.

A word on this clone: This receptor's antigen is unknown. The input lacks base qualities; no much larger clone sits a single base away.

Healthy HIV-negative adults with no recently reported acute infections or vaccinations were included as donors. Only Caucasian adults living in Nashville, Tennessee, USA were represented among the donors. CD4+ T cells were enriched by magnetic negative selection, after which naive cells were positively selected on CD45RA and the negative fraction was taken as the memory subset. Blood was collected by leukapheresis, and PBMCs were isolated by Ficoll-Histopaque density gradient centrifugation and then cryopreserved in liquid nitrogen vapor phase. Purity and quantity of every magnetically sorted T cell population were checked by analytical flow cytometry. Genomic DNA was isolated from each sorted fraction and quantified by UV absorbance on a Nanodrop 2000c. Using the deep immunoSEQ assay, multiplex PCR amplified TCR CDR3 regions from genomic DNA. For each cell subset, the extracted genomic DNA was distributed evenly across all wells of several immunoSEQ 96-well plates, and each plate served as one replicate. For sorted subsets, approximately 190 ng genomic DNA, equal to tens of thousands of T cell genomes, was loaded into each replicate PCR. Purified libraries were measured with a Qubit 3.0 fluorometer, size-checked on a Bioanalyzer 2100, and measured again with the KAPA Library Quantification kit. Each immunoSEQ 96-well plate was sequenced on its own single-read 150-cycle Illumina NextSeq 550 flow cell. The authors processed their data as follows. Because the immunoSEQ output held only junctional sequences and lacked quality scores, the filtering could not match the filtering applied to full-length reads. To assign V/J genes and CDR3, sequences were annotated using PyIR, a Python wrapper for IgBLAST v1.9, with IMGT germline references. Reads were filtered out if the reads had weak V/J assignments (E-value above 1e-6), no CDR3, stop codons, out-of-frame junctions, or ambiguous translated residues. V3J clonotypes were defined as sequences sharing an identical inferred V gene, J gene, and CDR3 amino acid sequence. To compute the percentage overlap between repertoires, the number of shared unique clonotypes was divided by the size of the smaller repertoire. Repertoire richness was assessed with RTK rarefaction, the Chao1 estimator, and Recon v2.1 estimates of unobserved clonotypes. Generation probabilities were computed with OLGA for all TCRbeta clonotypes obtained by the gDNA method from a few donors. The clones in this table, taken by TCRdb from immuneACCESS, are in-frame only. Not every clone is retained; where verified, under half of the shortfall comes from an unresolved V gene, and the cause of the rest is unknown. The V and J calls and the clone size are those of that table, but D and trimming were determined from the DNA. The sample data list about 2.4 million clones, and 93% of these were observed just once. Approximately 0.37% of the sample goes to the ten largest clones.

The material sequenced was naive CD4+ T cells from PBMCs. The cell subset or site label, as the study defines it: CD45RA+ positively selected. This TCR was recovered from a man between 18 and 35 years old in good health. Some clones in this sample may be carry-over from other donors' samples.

The CDR3 region: CASGPRDGSGYEQYF. The DNA sequence is TGCGCCAGCGGCCCTCGAGATGGTAGCGGCTACGAGCAGTACTTC. The rearranged chain carries TRBV5-1 and TRBJ2-7; a tentative D match to TRBD2 spans 6 bases. Taken from cysteine to phenylalanine, the CDR3 has 15 residues. Only CDR3 DNA remains: 45 bases, in frame from the first base. The junction carries 20 bases between V and J, which are trimmed by 7 bases and 3 bases respectively. CDR1 and CDR2 (SGHRS, YFSETQ) derive from the germline V gene.